Presented here are 24 T cell receptor beta chains from one specimen sequenced in a study of blood T cells in healthy people across ages. The second PCR ran roughly 7 to 11 cycles with a sample-barcoded 5' primer and J-beta primers. TCRdb fed the 5' RACE reads into MiXCR, producing one record per CDR3 protein. The sample has about 1.5 million distinct CDR3 sequences, around 42% seen once. The material sequenced was blood. All receptors derive from a woman between 18 and 29 years old in good health.

A note on this clonotype: This sequence may be a read error, since a much larger clone differs from it by one base. The rearrangement uses TRBV20-1 and TRBJ2-1; 9 bases are a match to TRBD2. In germline, CDR1 is DFQATT, CDR2 SNEGSKA (reference sequence). V gave up 6 bases and J gave up 3 bases; unmatched junction bases: 9. CDR3 length: 15 amino acids. The CDR3, as DNA: TGCAGTGCCCCAAATAGCGGGGGCAACTACAATGAGCAGTTCTTC. The encoded protein is CSAPNSGGNYNEQFF.

The V gene is TRBV5-1, the J gene TRBJ2-2, with 9 bases lining up with TRBD1. Germline lookup yields CDR1 SGHRS and CDR2 YFSETQ. The CDR3 runs 17 residues. Germline trimming cut 6 bases from V and 5 bases from J; bases unmatched to any gene: 14. This CDR3 is CASTLTPGQGRTGELFF. The CDR3 nucleotides read TGCGCCAGCACCCTCACACCGGGACAGGGCCGGACCGGGGAGCTGTTTTTT.

The rearrangement joins TRBV5-5 to TRBJ1-2; 7 nucleotides agree with TRBD1. Trimming cost V 3 bases and J 3 bases; bases outside gene matches: 5. The germline V gene encodes CDR1 SGHKS and CDR2 YYEKEE (reference sequence). The CDR3 covers 14 residues. The CDR3 DNA sequence: TGTGCCAGCAGCTCGACAGACAGGGACTATGGCTACACCTTC. It specifies CASSSTDRDYGYTF. The variable domain in full, completed from reference TRBV5-5 and TRBJ1-2, reads DAGVTQSPTHLIKTRGQQVTLRCSPISGHKSVSWYQQVLGQGPQFIFQYYEKEERGRGNFPDRFSARQFPNYSSELNVNALLLGDSALYLCASSSTDRDYGYTFGSGTRLTVV.

This chain uses TRBV6-6 with TRBJ1-1; 9 nucleotides agree with TRBD1. This CDR3 has 13 residues. Trimming removed 8 bases from V and 5 bases from J; junction bases left unmatched: 6. Germline CDR1 and CDR2: MNHNY and SVGAGI (reference sequence). CDR3 protein: CASYRGLITEAFF. CDR3 sequence (DNA): TGTGCCAGCTACAGGGGGCTGATTACTGAAGCTTTCTTT.

This clonotype came up a few times. The chain combines TRBV6-1 with TRBJ2-1; 14 bases map to TRBD2. J was trimmed by 4 bases and V by 4 bases; bases with no gene match: 6. CDR3 length: 17 amino acids. CDR1 and CDR2 (germline): MNHNS, SASEGT. The CDR3: CASSVGLAGELYNEQFF. In DNA form, the CDR3 reads TGTGCCAGCAGTGTGGGACTAGCGGGGGAACTTTACAATGAGCAGTTCTTC.

A single count supports this clonotype. The chain recombines TRBV7-9 with TRBJ1-3; 11 nucleotides agree with TRBD1. The germline gives CDR1 SEHNR, CDR2 FQNEAQ (reference sequence). After removal of 7 bases from V and 0 bases from J, the junction contained 5 bases not matched to a gene. The CDR3 runs to 16 residues. CDR3 DNA sequence: TGTGCCAGCACCTCCGGGACAGGGGGCTCTGGAAACACCATATATTTT. This codes for CASTSGTGGSGNTIYF.

The rearrangement uses TRBV10-3 and TRBJ2-3, with 10 bases identical to TRBD2. CDR1 ENHRY and CDR2 SYGVKD come from the germline V gene. The trim removed 3 bases at V and 6 bases at J, leaving 6 bases unmatched. The length of the CDR3 is 15 residues. The CDR3: CAISDGAGGPDTQYF. Written as DNA, the CDR3 is TGTGCCATCAGTGACGGAGCGGGGGGGCCGGATACGCAGTATTTT.

The chain combines TRBV6-5 with TRBJ2-7; D is perhaps TRBD2 (6 bases). Germline values: CDR1 MNHEY, CDR2 SVGAGI. The CDR3 has 16 amino acids. Trimming left V 1 base short and J 0 bases short, with 13 bases between. CDR3 region: CASSYFDSTSSYEQYF. DNA of the CDR3: TGTGCCAGCAGTTACTTCGACTCGACTAGCTCCTACGAGCAGTACTTC.

This chain joins TRBV20-1 and TRBJ2-1; D remains ambiguous. Trimming removed 4 bases at V and 5 bases at J, with 12 bases between. Germline V lookup: CDR1 DFQATT, CDR2 SNEGSKA (reference sequence). The CDR3 contains 13 residues. Here the CDR3 reads CSAIRLVDNEQFF. The CDR3 DNA is TGCAGTGCTATCAGATTAGTCGACAATGAGCAGTTCTTC.

This clonotype has a handful of counts. The chain couples TRBV7-9 to TRBJ2-3, with D unresolved. The CDR3 runs 18 residues. Looked up from germline, CDR1 is SEHNR and CDR2 is FQNEAQ (reference sequence). V shed 0 bases and J shed 0 bases, with 16 bases lying between them. The chain's CDR3 is CASSLALVPRPSTDTQYF. DNA for the CDR3: TGTGCCAGCAGCTTAGCGCTCGTGCCGCGACCTAGCACAGATACGCAGTATTTT.

The V gene is TRBV21-1, the J gene TRBJ2-7; the table's D call, TRBD2, has no DNA check behind it. TRBV21-1 is flagged as a pseudogene. The CDR3 extends over 17 amino acids. The CDR3 sequence: CASSRRSSGRRPYEQYF. The CDR3 DNA is TGTGCCAGCAGCAGGAGGTCTAGCGGGAGAAGGCCCTACGAGCAGTACTTC.

V and J are TRBV2 and TRBJ2-7; 9 bases agree with TRBD2. The CDR3 has 15 residues. Germline V gene lookup returns CDR1 SNHLY and CDR2 FYNNEI. V trimming: 6 bases; J trimming: 0 bases; junction bases outside the gene matches: 6. DNA for the CDR3: TGTGCCAGCAGGGGGGCTAGCGGGACCTCCTACGAGCAGTACTTC. Its protein product is CASRGASGTSYEQYF.

V gene TRBV27 combines with J gene TRBJ2-4, with 10 bases lining up with TRBD2. The assigned J gene may be wrong: the sequence end matches TRBJ2-7 better. The CDR3 spans 18 residues. Germline V gene lookup returns CDR1 MNHEY and CDR2 SMNVEV (reference sequence). The CDR3 nucleotides are TGTGCCAGCAGTTTAAATTCCCCTACTAGCGGGGCGGCCTACGAGCAGTACTTC. It codes for CASSLNSPTSGAAYEQYF.

This clonotype came up a few times. In nucleotides, the CDR3 is TGCGCCAGCAGCCAAGGAGTATTCAGGGGCGCGGGAGGAAACACCATATATTTT. Translated: CASSQGVFRGAGGNTIYF. The chain joins TRBV4-1 to TRBJ1-3, with a weak D call TRBD1 (6 bases). The V end lost 1 base, the J end lost 4 bases, and 20 bases lay between the germline ends. Germline V lookup: CDR1 MGHRA, CDR2 YSYEKL. This CDR3 contains 18 residues.

This chain connects TRBV7-2 to TRBJ1-5; D unresolved. The CDR3 totals 15 residues. The germline gives CDR1 SGHTA, CDR2 FQGNSA. The V end was cut by 0 bases, the J end by 5 bases, with 11 bases between. CDR3: CASSLAGAAYQPQHF. CDR3 DNA: TGTGCCAGCAGCTTAGCGGGCGCGGCTTATCAGCCCCAGCATTTT.

The rearrangement uses TRBV7-6 and TRBJ1-2; D is uncertain. This CDR3 is 12 amino acids long. Trimming removed 1 base from V and 6 bases from J, with 6 bases in between. The germline V gene has CDR1 SGHVS and CDR2 FNYEAQ. This CDR3 is CASSLDAHGYTF. DNA of the CDR3: TGTGCCAGCAGCTTAGACGCCCATGGCTACACCTTC.

There are a few counts of this clonotype. The chain employs TRBV4-1 and TRBJ1-5, with TRBD1 as a possible D gene (6 bases). Trimming pared 1 base from V and 1 base from J, leaving 8 bases between. The germline V gene has CDR1 MGHRA and CDR2 YSYEKL. The CDR3 is made up of 15 amino acids. CDR3 protein: CASSQVQGSNQPQHF. The CDR3 nucleotides read TGCGCCAGCAGCCAAGTTCAGGGGAGCAATCAGCCCCAGCATTTT.

The gene calls are TRBV3-1 and TRBJ2-3; D could derive from TRBD1 or TRBD2 (5 bases each). CDR1 LGHDT and CDR2 YNNKEL come from the germline V gene (reference sequence). V gave up 1 base and J gave up 0 bases, with 14 bases separating them. CDR3 length equals 17 residues. The DNA for the CDR3 is TGTGCCAGCAGCCAAGGCCCTGTCGGGGCTAGCACAGATACGCAGTATTTT. Translation gives CASSQGPVGASTDTQYF.

The chain links TRBV12-3 or TRBV12-4 to TRBJ2-1, with D possibly matching TRBD1 (5 bases). The CDR3 is 14 amino acids. Between the trimmed V and J ends, which lost 3 bases and 7 bases, there was a span of 13 bases. The CDR3 protein is CASSLRQGRNEQFF. The CDR3, as DNA: TGTGCCAGCAGTTTGAGGCAGGGCCGGAATGAGCAGTTCTTC.

The chain employs TRBV5-1 and TRBJ2-3; D remains ambiguous. Trimming left V 8 bases short and J 5 bases short, with 21 bases between. CDR1 is SGHRS, CDR2 YFSETQ, per germline. This CDR3 is 15 amino acids long. The CDR3 region is CASSLVGNVIDTQYF. Here the CDR3 DNA reads TGCGCCAGTTCCCTTGTGGGGAACGTCATAGATACGCAGTATTTT. Full variable domain (remainder filled in from reference TRBV5-1 and TRBJ2-3): KAGVTQTPRYLIKTRGQQVTLSCSPISGHRSVSWYQQTPGQGLQFLFEYFSETQRNKGNFPGRFSGRQFSNSRSEMNVSTLELGDSALYLCASSLVGNVIDTQYFGPGTRLTVL.

The chain employs TRBV2 and TRBJ1-1, with D unresolved. This CDR3 contains 13 residues. V was shortened by 8 bases and J by 0 bases, with 10 bases between the two germline ends. Per germline, CDR1 SNHLY and CDR2 FYNNEI. CDR3: CASLEEVNTEAFF. CDR3 DNA: TGTGCCAGCCTCGAGGAGGTGAACACTGAAGCTTTCTTT.

The chain joins TRBV20-1 to TRBJ2-7; D may be TRBD2 (5 bases). V lost 3 bases to trimming and J lost 6 bases, with 18 bases between them. The CDR3 consists of 14 residues. CDR1 DFQATT and CDR2 SNEGSKA come from the germline V gene (reference sequence). The CDR3 DNA reads TGCAGTGCTAGCGAGGGCAAAATCCTATCCGAGCAGTACTTC. Its protein product is CSASEGKILSEQYF.

V usage is TRBV3-1 and J usage is TRBJ2-3; the D is unclear. Looked up from germline, CDR1 is LGHDT and CDR2 is YNNKEL (reference sequence). This CDR3 is built from 15 residues. The V and J ends lost 3 bases and 1 base respectively, with 11 bases between them. The CDR3 bases are TGTGCCAGCAGCCAGGGTTCCGGTCGCACAGATACGCAGTATTTT. Its translation: CASSQGSGRTDTQYF.

The V and J genes are TRBV6-5 and TRBJ2-1; D unclear. CDR3 size: 13 residues. Between the trimmed V and J ends, which lost 10 bases and 8 bases, there was a span of 18 bases. Germline values: CDR1 MNHEY, CDR2 SVGAGI. DNA of the CDR3: TGTGCCACTCGTTTCGAGCGAACCGATGAGCAGTTCTTC. Its protein product is CATRFERTDEQFF.